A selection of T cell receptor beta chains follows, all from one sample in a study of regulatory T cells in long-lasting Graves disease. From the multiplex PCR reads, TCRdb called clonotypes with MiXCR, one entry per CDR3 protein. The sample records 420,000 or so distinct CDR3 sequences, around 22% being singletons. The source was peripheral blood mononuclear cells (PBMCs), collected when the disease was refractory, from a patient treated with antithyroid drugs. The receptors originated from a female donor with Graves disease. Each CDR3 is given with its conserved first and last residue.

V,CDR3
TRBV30,CAWKQGSQPQHF
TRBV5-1,CASSSTTSPDGELFF
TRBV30,CAWTWDSINSPLHF
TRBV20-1,CSASLMGTAANYGYTF
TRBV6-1,CASSPRTGGWTGELFF
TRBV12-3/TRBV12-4,CASSLDAGANTEAFF
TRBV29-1,CSVATSGGGEQYF
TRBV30,CAWSPGKPHGYTF
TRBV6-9,CASSYLSGTGEAFF
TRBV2,CASSAGDTGANVLTF
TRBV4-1,CASSQDGGRGRGETQYF
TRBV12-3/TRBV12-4,CAISRVGNQPQHF
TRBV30,CAWSAGQGLKNIQYF
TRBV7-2,CASRVGTSTDTQYF
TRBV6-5,CASSYGGEETQYF
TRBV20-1,CSASSGIMNEQFF
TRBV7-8,CASSLVVDLRYEQYF
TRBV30,CAWSYVTWELFF
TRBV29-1,CSVAGQGGANYGYTF
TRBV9,CASSVANRDQETQYF
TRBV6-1,CASSEPVGPEAFF
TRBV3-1,CASSQDLGRKETQYF
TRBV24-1,CATSDFRGTASNQPQHF
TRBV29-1,CSAIQGLGAFF
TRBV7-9,CASRPVGAGYEQYF
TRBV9,CASSPPGRAHNEQFF
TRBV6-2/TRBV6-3,CASSRQGAGEQFF